This TCR beta chain was identified in a study of cytomegalovirus exposure and HLA in healthy donors (dated by TCRdb to about 2017). Background for the entire study: An earlier analysis of a few hundred of the donors reported approximately 260 Gb of sequence data and around 120 million unique TCR beta sequences obtained from around 170 million T cells. The later analysis used no new phenotypic data to find candidate immune exposures, relying instead on TCR beta sequences and their occurrence across donors. The number of donors typed differed by locus, with 629-630 for A, B, C, DRB1 and DQB1, 522 for DQA1, 600 to 610 for DPA1, and 450 to 480 for DPB1. Roughly 5 DR-DQ haplotypes were handled as single units for association and clustering, since linkage in the cohort was strong. An earlier analysis of 587 of the donors applied high-throughput TCR beta sequencing to assess whether each TCR beta V gene segment acted as functional or pseudogenic. Of the approximately 400 genotyped donors, more than 75% were placed in the genetic ancestry cluster associated with self-reported Caucasian donors. Donor age, sex, ethnicity and CMV serostatus were compiled alongside the repertoire data. Genome-wide SNP genotypes for about three fifths of the roughly 700 donors were used in a later genetic analysis, which treated that subset as a discovery cohort. Approximately 310 gigabases of sequencing data and approximately 91 million unique TCR sequences made up an early release that covered several hundred HLA-typed donors. High-throughput TCR immunosequencing, statistical association of individual TCRs with disease status, and machine learning were combined to predict cytomegalovirus infection status. The aim of the study was to test whether cataloging public T cell receptors could identify signatures of past pathogen exposure. Across around 400 genotyped donors of the cohort, an average of roughly 230,000 unique TCR beta nucleotide sequences per donor were sequenced, and roughly 20% of those sequences were non-productive. Both class I and class II loci were covered by HLA typing, at four-digit resolution. To study patterns of TCR occurrence, a later analysis re-analyzed previously published TCR beta repertoires from 666 donors and added high-resolution HLA genotyping. Besides the first cohort of around 700 subjects, a separate validation cohort made up of 120 different subjects was used. Every discovery cohort repertoire had been produced on one sequencing platform. The study profiled the T cell repertoires of about 720 subjects by immunosequencing and related them to cytomegalovirus serostatus.

Looking up the germline V gene (reference sequence) yields CDR1 MNHEY and CDR2 SMNVEV. V is cut back by 5 bases and J by 3 bases, with 4 bases in the junction unmatched. CDR3 length: 14 amino acids, cysteine to phenylalanine. Solely the CDR3 DNA is kept, with 42 bases framed from the first base. Library prep was done by the immunoSEQ multiplex PCR assay. The multiplex PCR relied on a mix of 60 forward primers for TCR Vbeta segments and 13 reverse primers for TCR Jbeta segments. The CDR3 region of rearranged TCR beta genes was amplified from genomic DNA by a multiplex PCR assay. The Illumina HiSeq System was used to sequence the amplified TCR beta libraries as 87-base-pair reads. Under the source paper's analysis protocol: In a later analysis, tens of millions of unique TCR beta chains were counted across the 500 to 700 repertoires, and roughly 11 million of these chains were shared by at least two donors. To remove PCR and sequencing errors, raw reads were error-corrected and collapsed into unique sequences using a nearest-neighbor algorithm that merged closely related sequences. To assign V, D and J gene segments, CDR3 sequences were aligned to IMGT reference sequences. For a sequence to be retained, a match of at least six nucleotides to both a V gene segment and a J gene segment was required. Rearrangements were called productive when the CDR3 lacked stop codons and stayed in frame with V and J; all others were non-productive. CDR3 was defined by IMGT convention, running from the second conserved V-encoded cysteine to the conserved J-encoded phenylalanine. The earlier analysis of roughly 590 of the donors excluded sequences that lacked an unambiguous match to a single V gene segment. In an earlier analysis of 587 of the donors, a V segment was called functional when productive rearrangements were above 56.7%, and segregating when the standard deviation between donors exceeded 5%. A statistical classification framework was developed to diagnose cytomegalovirus status using the catalog of TCR beta chain sequences. In a later analysis, TCR nucleotide sequences were compared against IMGT/GENE-DB human TR gene sequences so that V and J genes could be assigned. A later analysis assigned CDR3 sequences and most-parsimonious VDJ recombination scenarios with the TCRdist pipeline. In a later analysis, each TCR beta chain was defined by its CDR3 amino acid sequence together with its V-gene family, and reads without a unique V-gene family were excluded. To address suspected cross-contamination and a sequencing artifact, a later analysis removed roughly 640 highly shared, low-generation-probability nucleotide sequences. A later analysis calculated a clonal expansion index for each public chain from normalized within-repertoire ranks of inferred template counts. In a later analysis, generation probabilities were computed using a VDJ recombination model fitted to out-of-frame rearrangements, and the results were checked against IGoR. In a later analysis, hypergeometric tests were used to score TCR-TCR, TCR-HLA and TCR-CMV co-occurrence, with a repertoire-size bias correction applied to TCR pairs. In a later analysis, false discovery rates were estimated by permuting HLA or CMV assignments 20 times. In a later analysis, co-occurring TCRs were grouped using DBSCAN, and TCRdist sequence similarity was added for clustering within HLA-allele-positive subsets. Repertoires with fewer than 30,000 or more than 120,000 public chains were left out of co-occurrence clustering, as were four to six repertoires with anomalous nucleotide sharing. TCRdb limited this immuneACCESS table to in-frame rearrangements with V and J called. A share of clones is missing; checked studies link under half to unresolved V genes, and the rest is unexplained. Clone size and the V and J calls come from that table; the DNA yielded D and trimming. The sample has around 140,000 clones on record. The leading ten clones occupy under 2% of the sample.

The research as a whole found: Correlated functional status among segregating V segments might reflect linkage disequilibrium, but an unknown experimental factor could not be ruled out. In an earlier analysis of approximately 600 of the donors, most TCR beta V segments were observed in productive rearrangements about 87% or about 30% of the time, broadly matching IMGT annotations. The earlier analysis of almost 600 of the donors excluded about 16 rarely observed V segments, including chromosome 9 orphons, because counts were too low. A few of the identified cytomegalovirus-associated TCR beta chains were confirmed in vitro to be specific for cytomegalovirus antigens. According to a later genetic analysis, donors in an Asian-associated ancestry cluster had fewer N-insertions in productive TCRs than the approximately 650-donor mean. Cytomegalovirus status was reported to be diagnosed by the classifier with high specificity and sensitivity in both the original and validation cohorts. The authors suggested that the approach could potentially be extended to other disease states and immunological phenotypes. The cohort was sequenced for TCR beta chains only, and without alpha or paired-chain data the features that could be detected were limited. The sequencing pipeline was judged likely to have produced a cluster of highly shared sequence variants as a technical artifact. In a later analysis, HLA-associated TCR beta chains showed more clonal expansion and lower generation probabilities than non-associated chains that were equally common. A further reported finding was that TCR beta sequences accurately predicted the HLA-A and HLA-B alleles for most subjects in the first cohort. A later analysis found that TCR association rates varied across HLA loci, with DRB1 alleles showing the most associated TCRs and HLA-C alleles the fewest. Strong co-occurrence of HLA alleles, especially DR and DQ, made assigning TCR associations to individual alleles difficult. Immune exposure information for the cohort was limited to CMV serostatus. At a false discovery rate of 0.05, a later analysis linked roughly 17,000 TCR beta sequences to specific HLA alleles. Roughly uniform sequencing depth across donors was assumed in presence/absence analyses, although this assumption may not hold. Most TCR sequences were seen in very few donors, while some public TCRs were found in many individuals. Some IMGT-functional V segments, including TRBV6-2 and TRBV6-3, could not be told apart with the 87-base-pair reads, so those segments were excluded. Because some donors lacked HLA typing at each locus, the association tests relied only on the typed subset. In a later analysis, several top co-occurrence clusters were reported to appear linked to parvovirus B19, influenza, CMV and Epstein-Barr virus. A total of 150 to 200 TCR beta chains were listed by the study as associated with cytomegalovirus. In a later analysis, most CMV-associated TCR beta chains were found to appear HLA-restricted, with HLA associations seemingly driven largely by CMV exposure. In a later genetic analysis, a missense DCLRE1C variant was associated with V-gene and J-gene trimming of TCR beta chains, and the association was replicated in an independent cohort.

Comments on this clone: This clone's antigen is unknown.

The cohort consisted of 666 healthy bone marrow donors. At the time of sampling, all cohort members were nominally healthy, though unrecorded immune exposures were likely present. The donor tested CMV seronegative, placing the donor among the roughly 400 seronegative members of the cohort. A peripheral blood sample was collected from each donor, and TCR beta sequencing was performed on peripheral blood mononuclear cells. The Qiagen DNeasy Blood Extraction Kit was used to extract genomic DNA from the blood cell samples. The sequence derives from a man between 18 and 29 years old in good health and CMV-seronegative. The specimen was PBMCs. The chain links TRBV27 with TRBJ1-3; 7 of the junction bases match TRBD1. CDR3 sequence: CASSRQGFGNTIYF. The DNA sequence reads TGTGCCAGCAGTAGACAGGGCTTTGGAAACACCATATATTTT.